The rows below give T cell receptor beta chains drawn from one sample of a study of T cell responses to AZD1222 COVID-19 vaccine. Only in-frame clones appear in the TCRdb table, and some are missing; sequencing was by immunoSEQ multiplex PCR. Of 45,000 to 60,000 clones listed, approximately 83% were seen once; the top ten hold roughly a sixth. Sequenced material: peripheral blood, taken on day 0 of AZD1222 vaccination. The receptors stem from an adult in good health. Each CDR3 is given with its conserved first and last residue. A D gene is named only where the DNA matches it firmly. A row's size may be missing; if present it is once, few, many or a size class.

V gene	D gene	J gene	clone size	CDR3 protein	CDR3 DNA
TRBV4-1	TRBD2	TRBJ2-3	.	CASSGLSGSTDTQYF	TGCGCCAGCAGCGGACTTAGCGGGAGCACAGATACGCAGTATTTT
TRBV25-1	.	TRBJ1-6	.	CASSGQRNSPLHF	TGTGCCAGCAGTGGACAGAGAAATTCACCCCTCCACTTT
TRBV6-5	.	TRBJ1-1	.	CASRRDVVLEAFF	TGTGCCAGCAGACGGGACGTTGTACTAGAAGCTTTCTTT
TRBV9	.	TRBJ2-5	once	CASSGGLQETQYF	TGTGCCAGCAGCGGCGGACTCCAAGAGACCCAGTACTTC
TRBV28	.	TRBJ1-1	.	CASSLSRQAEAFF	TGTGCCAGCAGTTTGAGCAGGCAGGCTGAAGCTTTCTTT
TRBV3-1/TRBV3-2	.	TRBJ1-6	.	CASSQGSGGGALHF	TGTGCCAGCAGCCAAGGGTCGGGGGGTGGAGCCCTCCACTTT
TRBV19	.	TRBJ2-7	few	CASSITGAYEQYF	TGTGCCAGTAGTATAACAGGAGCCTACGAGCAGTACTTC
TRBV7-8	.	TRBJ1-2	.	CASSFSGQTYGYTF	TGTGCCAGCAGCTTTAGTGGACAGACCTATGGCTACACCTTC
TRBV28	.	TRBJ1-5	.	CASTEERQNFYSNQPQHF	TGTGCCAGCACCGAAGAAAGGCAAAACTTCTATAGCAATCAGCCCCAGCATTTT
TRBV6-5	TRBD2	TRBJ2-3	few	CASSYGRATDTQYF	TGTGCCAGCAGTTACGGGAGGGCCACAGATACGCAGTATTTT
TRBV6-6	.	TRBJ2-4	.	CASRGSDIQYF	TGTGCCTCGAGGGGCTCTGACATTCAGTACTTC
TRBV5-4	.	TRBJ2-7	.	CASSFELNSYEQYF	TGTGCCAGCAGCTTCGAGCTAAACTCCTACGAGCAGTACTTC
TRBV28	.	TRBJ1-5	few	CATLLLRQSNQPQHF	TGTGCCACCCTGCTTTTGAGGCAGTCGAATCAGCCCCAGCATTTT
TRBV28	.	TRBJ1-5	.	CASRPSGGVDQPQHF	TGTGCCAGCAGACCCTCGGGAGGGGTGGATCAGCCCCAGCATTTT
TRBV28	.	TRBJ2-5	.	CASSTNRVVETQYF	TGTGCCAGCAGTACTAACAGGGTAGTAGAGACCCAGTACTTC
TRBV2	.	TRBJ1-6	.	CASSGTNNSPLHF	TGTGCCAGCAGTGGGACTAATAATTCACCCCTCCACTTT
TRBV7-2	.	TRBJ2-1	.	CASSLEEFSYNEQFF	TGTGCCAGCAGCTTAGAGGAGTTCTCCTACAATGAGCAGTTCTTC
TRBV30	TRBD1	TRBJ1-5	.	CAWSIPTGGQPQHF	TGTGCCTGGAGTATACCGACAGGGGGTCAGCCCCAGCATTTT
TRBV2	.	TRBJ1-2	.	CASSEGEGGYTF	TGTGCCAGCAGTGAAGGAGAGGGGGGCTACACCTTC
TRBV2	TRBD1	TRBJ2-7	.	CASSRTGDYEQYF	TGTGCCAGCTCGAGGACAGGAGACTACGAGCAGTACTTC
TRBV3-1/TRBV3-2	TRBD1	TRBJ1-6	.	CASSQAPTGEGISPLHF	TGTGCCAGCAGCCAAGCACCCACAGGGGAAGGTATTTCACCCCTCCACTTT
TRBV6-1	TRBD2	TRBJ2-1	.	CASSELFLAGEGGEQFF	TGTGCCAGCAGTGAGCTATTCCTAGCGGGAGAAGGCGGTGAGCAGTTCTTC
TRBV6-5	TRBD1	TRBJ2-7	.	CASSLSDRVYEQYF	TGTGCCAGCAGTCTCTCGGACAGGGTCTACGAGCAGTACTTC
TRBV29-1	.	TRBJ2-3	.	CSADYRKTSTDTQYF	TGCAGCGCTGATTACAGGAAGACTAGCACAGATACGCAGTATTTT
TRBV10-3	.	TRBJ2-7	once	CAISESMGNQYF	TGTGCCATCAGTGAGTCGATGGGTAACCAGTACTTC
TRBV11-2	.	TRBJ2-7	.	CASSFFRDKYEQYF	TGTGCCAGCAGCTTTTTCCGGGACAAATACGAGCAGTACTTC
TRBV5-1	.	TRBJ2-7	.	CASTDSPTGLVYEQYF	TGCGCCAGCACCGATTCCCCGACAGGACTGGTTTACGAGCAGTACTTC
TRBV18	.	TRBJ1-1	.	CASSPSGVTEAFF	TGTGCCAGCTCACCCTCGGGGGTCACTGAAGCTTTCTTT
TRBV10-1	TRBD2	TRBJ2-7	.	CASDLAGPSYEQYF	TGCGCCAGCGACCTAGCGGGTCCCTCCTACGAGCAGTACTTC
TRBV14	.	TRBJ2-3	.	CASSQSGGGTQYF	TGTGCCAGCAGCCAATCCGGGGGCGGTACGCAGTATTTT
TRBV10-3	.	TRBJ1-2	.	CAISSGEGQYGYTF	TGTGCCATCAGCTCAGGGGAGGGGCAATATGGCTACACCTTC
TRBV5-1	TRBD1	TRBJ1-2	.	CASSLAVTGKGYGYTF	TGCGCCAGCAGCTTGGCCGTGACAGGGAAAGGCTATGGCTACACCTTC
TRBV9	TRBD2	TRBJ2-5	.	CASSPGGLAGSAAQYF	TGTGCCAGCTCTCCTGGCGGACTAGCGGGATCCGCGGCCCAGTACTTC
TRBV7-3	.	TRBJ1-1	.	CASSPDGIDSRGAFF	TGTGCCAGCAGCCCAGATGGAATAGACAGCCGAGGAGCTTTCTTT
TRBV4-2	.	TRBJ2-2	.	CASSQPSGANTGELFF	TGTGCCAGCAGCCAACCCAGTGGGGCGAACACCGGGGAGCTGTTTTTT
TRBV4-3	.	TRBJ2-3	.	CASSQGSGESTDTQYF	TGCGCCAGCAGCCAGGGATCGGGGGAGAGCACAGATACGCAGTATTTT
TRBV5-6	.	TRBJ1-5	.	CASSGRDIFNQPQHF	TGTGCCAGCAGCGGACGGGACATCTTCAATCAGCCCCAGCATTTT
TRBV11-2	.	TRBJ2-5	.	CASSVDQDTQETQYF	TGTGCCAGCAGCGTTGATCAGGACACCCAAGAGACCCAGTACTTC
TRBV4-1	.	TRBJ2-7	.	CASSQDRQVYYPYEQYF	TGCGCCAGCAGCCAAGACCGACAGGTCTATTACCCCTACGAGCAGTACTTC
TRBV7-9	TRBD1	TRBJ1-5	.	CASSLARTGNKNQPQHF	TGTGCCAGCAGCTTAGCGAGGACAGGTAACAAGAATCAGCCCCAGCATTTT
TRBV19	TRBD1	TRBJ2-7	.	CAISTVETGVFRKRFYEQYF	TGTGCCATTTCAACCGTCGAGACAGGGGTATTCAGAAAACGGTTCTACGAGCAGTACTTC
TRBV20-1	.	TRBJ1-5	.	CSASGGDQPQHF	TGCAGTGCTAGTGGGGGAGATCAGCCCCAGCATTTT
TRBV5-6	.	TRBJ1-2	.	CASSPGLYGYTF	TGTGCCAGCAGCCCGGGCCTATATGGCTACACCTTC
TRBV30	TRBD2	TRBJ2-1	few	CAWSVFAGRDEQFF	TGTGCCTGGAGTGTATTTGCAGGGAGGGATGAGCAGTTCTTC
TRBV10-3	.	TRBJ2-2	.	CAISESGRTNTGELFF	TGTGCCATCAGTGAGAGTGGCAGGACGAACACCGGGGAGCTGTTTTTT
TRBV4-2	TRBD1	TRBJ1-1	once	CASSQGDRDGEAFF	TGTGCCAGCAGCCAAGGGGACAGGGATGGTGAAGCTTTCTTT
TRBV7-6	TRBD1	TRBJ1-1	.	CASSLRGGTGLTKAYTEAFF	TGTGCCAGCAGCTTAAGGGGGGGGACAGGATTAACGAAGGCGTACACTGAAGCTTTCTTT
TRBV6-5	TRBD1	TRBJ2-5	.	CASRVDRKGTQYF	TGTGCCAGCAGAGTGGACAGGAAAGGGACCCAGTACTTC
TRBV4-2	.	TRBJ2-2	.	CASSQEAAANTGELFF	TGTGCCAGCAGCCAAGAGGCAGCGGCGAACACCGGGGAGCTGTTTTTT
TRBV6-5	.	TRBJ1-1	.	CASRMNEWLDTEAFF	TGTGCCAGCAGGATGAACGAGTGGCTCGACACTGAAGCTTTCTTT
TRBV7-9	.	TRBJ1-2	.	CASSYGESGGYTF	TGTGCCAGCAGCTACGGGGAGTCGGGCGGCTACACCTTC
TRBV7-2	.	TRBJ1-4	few	CASSLSREKLFF	TGTGCCAGCAGCTTATCCCGTGAAAAACTGTTTTTT
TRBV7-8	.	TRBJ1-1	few	CAVGPRGTEAFF	TGTGCCGTGGGCCCGAGGGGGACTGAAGCTTTCTTT
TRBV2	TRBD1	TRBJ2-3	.	CASSLSGTGVVNTQYF	TGTGCCAGCAGTCTCTCCGGGACAGGGGTCGTGAATACGCAGTATTTT
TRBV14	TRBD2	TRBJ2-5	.	CASSLGLAGSQETQYF	TGTGCCAGCAGCCTTGGACTAGCGGGTTCCCAAGAGACCCAGTACTTC
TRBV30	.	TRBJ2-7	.	CAWSDRWLGRIYEQYF	TGTGCCTGGAGTGATCGGTGGCTCGGAAGGATCTACGAGCAGTACTTC
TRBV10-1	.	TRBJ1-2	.	CASSESGEVTAWLASGNYGYTF	TGCGCCAGCAGTGAGTCGGGAGAGGTGACGGCCTGGCTCGCCTCGGGGAACTATGGCTACACCTTC